This T cell receptor beta chain was captured by sequencing in a study of HIV-infected children after antiretroviral therapy interruption. This CDR3 has 13 amino acids. Trimming cost V 4 bases and J 3 bases, with 13 bases left between them. The germline V gene has CDR1 DFQATT and CDR2 SNEGSKA (reference sequence). Documented treatment: PENTA 11 planned treatment interruption arm or continuous ART arm. This clonotype appeared a few times. The TCR library was built from RNA with a 3' RACE protocol and unique molecular identifiers. TCRdb re-analysed the 3' RACE reads in MiXCR, keeping a single row per CDR3 protein. The sample yields roughly 46,000 distinct CDR3 sequences, around 4.1% seen once.

This clonotype was obtained from a pool of human donors with HIV. The V call is TRBV20-1, the J call TRBJ2-7; D is possibly TRBD1 (6 bases). The specimen comprised CD45RA+ CD4+ T cells from PBMCs, pooled from several time points, sampled from a donor given antiretroviral therapy, either interrupted or continuous. This sample's subset: naive CD4+ CD45RA+ CD45RO- T cells. The chain's CDR3 is CSAIPGELYEQYF. The CDR3 nucleotides are TGCAGTGCTATACCAGGGGAACTCTACGAGCAGTACTTC.